Listed here is a single T cell receptor beta chain. Its target is not known. The source of the sample is a study of OX40 agonist ivuxolimab in advanced cancers. On the study more broadly: Subjects had a mean age of about 61 years, with a range of 23 to 79; about 83% were male. Regarding the study as a whole: Relative to CD4+, CD8+ T cells held more expanded clones on average.

Here immunoSEQ multiplex PCR was the method, and the copy in TCRdb shows in-frame clones only, minus some. The sample lists some 21,000 clones, around 90% occurring once. The TCR originated in an adult with an advanced solid tumor such as melanoma, head and neck, liver or kidney cancer. The material was CD4+ or CD8+ T cells sorted from blood, obtained in a trial of the OX40 agonist ivuxolimab.

CDR3 in amino acids: CASSDRTGAIYEQYF. The DNA for the CDR3 is TGTGCCAGCAGTGATCGGACAGGGGCAATCTACGAGCAGTACTTC. V and J are TRBV25-1 and TRBJ2-7, with TRBD1 matching 9 bases. The germline gives CDR1 MGHDK, CDR2 SYGVNS. The CDR3 sequence is 15 residues long. Unmatched junction bases numbered 6, after V lost 3 bases and J lost 3 bases.